A selection of T cell receptor beta chains follows, all from one sample in a study of tumor-infiltrating lymphocytes in primary liver carcinoma. Via MiXCR, TCRdb re-called the multiplex PCR reads, giving one row per CDR3 protein. The data contain a few hundred thousand distinct CDR3 sequences, approximately 54% of them singletons. Source material: peripheral blood. These TCRs come from a woman younger than 45 with primary liver carcinoma and hepatitis B virus infection. Each CDR3 is given with its conserved first and last residue. The D gene is left open where the match is weak. Clone sizes are given selectively: once, few, many, or a class where the clone is expanded.

TRBV11-2	many	TRBJ2-2	14	NA	TGTGCCAGCAGCGATGCCCAGGGGACCGGGGAGCTGTTTTTT	CASSDAQGTGELFF
TRBV7-8	NA	TRBJ1-1	15	NA	TGTGCCAGCAGAGAGGGGGTTTGGGCTAACACAGGAGCTTTCTTT	CASREGVWANTGAFF
TRBV29-1	once	TRBJ2-7	13	NA	TGCAGCGTTGGACACAGAGGCGCCTACGAGCAGTACTTC	CSVGHRGAYEQYF
TRBV12-3/TRBV12-4	NA	TRBJ2-3	14	NA	TGTGCCAGCAGTTTTGGTCACAGCATAGATACGCAGTATTTT	CASSFGHSIDTQYF
TRBV11-1	NA	TRBJ2-1	13	NA	TGTGCCTGGAGGGGCGGGTCCCTCAGGGAGCAGTTCTTC	CAWRGGSLREQFF
TRBV7-9	once	TRBJ1-4	14	NA	TGTGCCAACAGCTTAGTTAACAGGGTTGAAAAACTGTTTTTT	CANSLVNRVEKLFF
TRBV12-3/TRBV12-4	NA	TRBJ2-7	19	NA	TGTGCCAGCAGTTTATCTCTTATAGGGGGACCTCCGGGCGCCTACGAGCAGTACTTC	CASSLSLIGGPPGAYEQYF
TRBV6-1	NA	TRBJ2-4	13	NA	TGTGCCAGCAGTGTAGCAGGGGCGAGCATTCAGTACTTC	CASSVAGASIQYF
TRBV6-6	many	TRBJ2-2	13	NA	TGTGCCAGCAGTTCTTCAAACGCCGGGGAGCTGTTTTTT	CASSSSNAGELFF
TRBV23-1	NA	TRBJ1-2	16	NA	TGCACCAGCAGCCAATCACCACCGTACGAGAGGGGTGCCTACACCTTC	CTSSQSPPYERGAYTF
TRBV2	NA	TRBJ2-1	11	NA	TGTGCCAGCAGTGAAGAGAATGAGCAGTTCTTC	CASSEENEQFF
TRBV10-2	NA	TRBJ2-7	14	NA	TGCGCCAGCAGAAGGACTGCCAATTCCTGCGAGCAGTACTTC	CASRRTANSCEQYF
TRBV28	NA	TRBJ1-6	17	NA	TGTGCCAGCAGTTTCGCGGCTAGGACGGATTTTAATTCACCCCTCCAGTTT	CASSFAARTDFNSPLQF
TRBV4-3	NA	TRBJ2-3	17	TRBD2	TGCGCCAGCAGCCAAGATATGCGGGGAGGGAGCACAGATACGCAGTATTTT	CASSQDMRGGSTDTQYF
TRBV6-5	few	TRBJ2-1	15	NA	TGTGCCAGCAGTCCAGCAGGGGGGAGGCGTAATGAGCAGTTCTTC	CASSPAGGRRNEQFF
TRBV6-6	few	TRBJ2-1	13	NA	TGTGCCAGCAGTTATGCCGTACTCAATGAGCAGTTCTTC	CASSYAVLNEQFF
TRBV6-5	NA	TRBJ2-3	15	TRBD1	TGTGCCAGCAGCCTAAACCGGGACAGTTTTTATACGCAGTATTTT	CASSLNRDSFYTQYF
TRBV28	NA	TRBJ2-4	17	TRBD1	TGTGCCAGCAGGACAGGGGGTGCCGTCGGACCCATAAACATTCAGTACTTC	CASRTGGAVGPINIQYF
TRBV28	NA	TRBJ2-7	14	NA	TGTGCCAGCAGTTACTGGACCGAAGCCTACGAGCAGTACTTC	CASSYWTEAYEQYF
TRBV28	NA	TRBJ2-7	11	TRBD1	TGTGCCACAGCAACAGGGGACGAGCAGTACTTC	CATATGDEQYF
TRBV12-3/TRBV12-4	few	TRBJ2-2	12	NA	TGTGCCAGCAGCTTTATCCCCGGGGAGCTGTTTTTT	CASSFIPGELFF
TRBV6-5	NA	TRBJ2-3	18	TRBD2	TGTGTCAGCAGTTACTCTTGGGTAGCGGGAAGGAGCACAGATACGCAGTATTTT	CVSSYSWVAGRSTDTQYF
TRBV11-2	NA	TRBJ2-1	15	TRBD2	TGTGCCATCAGCTTATCCAGCGGGAGCTACAATGAGCAGTTCTTC	CAISLSSGSYNEQFF
TRBV2	NA	TRBJ1-1	17	NA	TGTGCCAGCAGTGCCCCCCCAAGAGGGTACGGCGACACTGAAGCTTTCTTT	CASSAPPRGYGDTEAFF
TRBV5-6	NA	TRBJ2-7	13	TRBD1	TGTGCCAGCAGCCCCACAGGGACAGGCGAGCAGTACTTC	CASSPTGTGEQYF
TRBV7-9	NA	TRBJ2-1	13	TRBD1	TGTGCCAGCAACTTAGTGGACAGGGACGAGCAGTTCTTC	CASNLVDRDEQFF
TRBV29-1	NA	TRBJ2-7	15	NA	TGCAGCGTCCAGGGTGGTCCTCGGGACTCCTACGAGCAGTACTTC	CSVQGGPRDSYEQYF
TRBV4-1	NA	TRBJ1-6	15	NA	TGCGCCAGCAGCCAGTCATTAGCGGCGAGCTCACCCCTCCACTTT	CASSQSLAASSPLHF
TRBV5-6	NA	TRBJ1-1	14	NA	TGTGCCAGCAGCTTCGGGACATGGGTTTCTGAAGCTTTCTTT	CASSFGTWVSEAFF
TRBV12-3/TRBV12-4	few	TRBJ2-1	16	TRBD2	TGTGCCAGCAGTTGGGGTTCTAGCGGGAGTTGGAATGAGCAGTTCTTC	CASSWGSSGSWNEQFF
TRBV4-1	many	TRBJ2-7	13	NA	TGCGCCAGCAGCCAAGAGCGGGCCTACGAGCAGTACTTC	CASSQERAYEQYF
TRBV12-3/TRBV12-4	few	TRBJ2-3	15	TRBD2	TGTGCCAGCAGTCTAGCGGGAGGAGGGCCAGATACGCAGTATTTT	CASSLAGGGPDTQYF
TRBV7-9	NA	TRBJ2-7	15	TRBD1	TGTGCCAGCAGCTTCGCTGGGACAGGCTCCTACGAGCAGTACTTC	CASSFAGTGSYEQYF
TRBV12-3/TRBV12-4	NA	TRBJ2-5	15	TRBD2	TGTGCCAGCAGTTTATCGGGGACTAGTGTAGAGACCCAGTACTTC	CASSLSGTSVETQYF